This TCR beta chain originates from a study of tumor-infiltrating lymphocytes in localized non-small cell lung cancer. V lost 5 bases to trimming and J lost 1 base, with 3 bases between them. The length of the CDR3 is 11 residues. Germline V lookup: CDR1 KGHSH, CDR2 LQKENI. Generated by immunoSEQ multiplex PCR, the TCRdb table keeps only in-frame clones and is missing some. The sample contains over 10,000 clones, roughly 80% of which appear only once. V is TRBV18 and J is TRBJ2-7, with no clear D. The sample consisted of uninvolved lung tissue not adjacent to the tumor. The TCR was taken from a human donor with non-small cell lung cancer. CDR3 nucleotides: TGTGCCAGCTCATCTTCCTACGAGCAGTACTTC. Its protein product is CASSSSYEQYF.